This T cell receptor (beta chain) was retrieved from a study of blood T cell repertoires in COVID-19. Study details: COVID-19 samples, acute and convalescent, were from the United States, Italy and Spain. Sample material is recorded as cDNA or gDNA derived from T cells, B-cell-depleted T cells, or PBMCs.

In the study's own analysis: Reference gene primers were amplified, and this amplification served to estimate nucleated cell counts. Assay used: immunoSEQ multiplex PCR; TCRdb lists only in-frame clones, some missing. The DNA gave D and trimming, while V, J and clone size come from that table. This table has approximately 28,000 clones, around nine tenths appearing once. The CDR3 is 15 amino acids. From germline, CDR1 is SGDLS and CDR2 YYNGEE. The V gene lost 2 bases and the J gene lost 1 base, with 12 bases spanning the gap. The sample was peripheral blood. The clonotype comes from a human donor in a cohort sampled during active COVID-19. The rearrangement links TRBV9 to TRBJ1-1; perhaps TRBD1 as D (5 bases). The CDR3: CASSVVDSKNTEAFF. CDR3 nucleotides: TGTGCCAGCAGCGTCGTTGACAGTAAGAACACTGAAGCTTTCTTT. The full variable domain, with the rest looked up from reference TRBV9 and TRBJ1-1, is DSGVTQTPKHLITATGQRVTLRCSPRSGDLSVYWYQQSLDQGLQFLIQYYNGEERAKGNILERFSAQQFPDLHSELNLSSLELGDSALYFCASSVVDSKNTEAFFGQGTRLTVV.